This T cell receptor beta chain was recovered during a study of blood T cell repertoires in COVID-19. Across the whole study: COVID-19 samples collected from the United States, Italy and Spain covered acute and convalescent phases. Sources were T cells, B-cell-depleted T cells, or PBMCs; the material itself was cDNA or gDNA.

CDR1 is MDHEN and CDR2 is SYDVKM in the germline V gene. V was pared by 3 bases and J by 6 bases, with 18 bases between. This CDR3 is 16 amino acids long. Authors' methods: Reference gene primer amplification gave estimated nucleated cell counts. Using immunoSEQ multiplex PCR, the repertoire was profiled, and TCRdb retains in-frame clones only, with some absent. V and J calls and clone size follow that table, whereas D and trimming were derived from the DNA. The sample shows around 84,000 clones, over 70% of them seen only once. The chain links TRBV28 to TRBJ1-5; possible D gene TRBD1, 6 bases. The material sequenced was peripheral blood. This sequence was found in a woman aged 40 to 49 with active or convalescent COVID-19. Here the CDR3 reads CASSFIREQGRQPQHF. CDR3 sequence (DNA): TGTGCCAGCAGTTTTATAAGGGAACAGGGTCGTCAGCCCCAGCATTTT.